Listed below are T cell receptor beta chains from one sample, sequenced in a study of T cell responses to AZD1222 COVID-19 vaccine. Sequencing used immunoSEQ multiplex PCR; TCRdb keeps in-frame clones, though not all of them. The repertoire includes about 130,000 clones, about 90% of them detected once, and 10% sits in the top ten. The specimen comprised peripheral blood, sampled on day 0 of AZD1222 vaccination. All receptors come from an adult in good health. The CDR3 runs from the conserved cysteine through the conserved F or W. A D gene is named only where the DNA matches it firmly. The listing skips clone size in some rows; elsewhere it reads once, few, many or a size class.

clone size	V gene	D gene	J gene	CDR3 DNA	CDR3 protein
-	TRBV7-2	TRBD2	TRBJ2-5	TGTGCCAGCAGCTTAGTCGCGGGAGGGTTGTGGGCGACCCAGTACTTC	CASSLVAGGLWATQYF
once	TRBV19	TRBD1	TRBJ1-5	TGTGCCAGTAGTTCTGGACAGGCCCGGCAGCCCCAGCATTTT	CASSSGQARQPQHF
-	TRBV7-8	TRBD2	TRBJ2-2	TGTGCCAGCAGCTGGGGAGGGCGGGTCACCGGGGAGCTGTTTTTT	CASSWGGRVTGELFF
-	TRBV5-6	-	TRBJ2-7	TGTGCCAGCAGCTTGGGACAGCAGACCTACGAGCAGTACTTC	CASSLGQQTYEQYF
once	TRBV11-2	TRBD1	TRBJ2-1	TGTGCCAGCGGAACCGGGACAGCATACAATGAGCAGTTCTTC	CASGTGTAYNEQFF
-	TRBV3-1/TRBV3-2	-	TRBJ2-2	TGTGCCAGCAGCCAAGATCGTGGGGCCGGGGAGCTGTTTTTT	CASSQDRGAGELFF
-	TRBV25-1	TRBD1	TRBJ1-1	TGTGCCAGCAGACCGACGACAGGGGGGCCGAACACTGAAGCTTTCTTT	CASRPTTGGPNTEAFF
-	TRBV7-9	TRBD1	TRBJ2-5	TGTGCCAGCAGCCCACCGACAGGGCTGGGGGAGACCCAGTACTTC	CASSPPTGLGETQYF
-	TRBV30	-	TRBJ2-3	TGTGCCTGGAGTGTACCTCCTGCGGGGCCTTCCACAGATACGCAGTATTTT	CAWSVPPAGPSTDTQYF
-	TRBV20-1	-	TRBJ2-5	TGCAGTGCTAGTCCTACCGAGACCCAGTACTTC	CSASPTETQYF
-	TRBV27	TRBD2	TRBJ2-3	TGTGCCAGCAGTGTCCTAGCGGGAGCACAAGATACGCAGTATTTT	CASSVLAGAQDTQYF
-	TRBV6-5	-	TRBJ2-7	TGTGCCAGCAGGGATACAGGGTTAGGCGAGCAGTACTTC	CASRDTGLGEQYF
once	TRBV5-1	TRBD1	TRBJ1-1	TGCGCCAGCAGCGTACAGGGGGCAGGCACTGAAGCTTTCTTT	CASSVQGAGTEAFF
-	TRBV21-1	-	TRBJ1-1	TGTGCCAGCAGCAAGGACGCAGTTGAGACAGGGGGAACTGAAGCTTTCTTT	CASSKDAVETGGTEAFF
-	TRBV29-1	TRBD1	TRBJ2-3	TGCAGCGGGGACAGGGGCGGCACAGATACGCAGTATTTT	CSGDRGGTDTQYF
-	TRBV6-2/TRBV6-3	-	TRBJ1-1	TGTGCCAGCAGTTACTCGAGGGGGGGGAACACTGAAGCTTTCTTT	CASSYSRGGNTEAFF
-	TRBV5-8	-	TRBJ2-7	TGTGCCAGCAGCGCCAGGGGACAAGGATCCTACGAGCAGTACTTC	CASSARGQGSYEQYF
-	TRBV5-4	-	TRBJ2-5	TGTGCCAGCAGCGGGAGGGGGGACTACCAAGAGACCCAGTACTTC	CASSGRGDYQETQYF
once	TRBV4-1	-	TRBJ2-7	TGCGCCAGCAGCCAAGTCGGAGGGGACGAGCAGTACTTC	CASSQVGGDEQYF
once	TRBV7-2	TRBD2	TRBJ2-5	TGTGCCAGCAGTCCGCCGGGGGGGCGTGTGGAGACCCAGTACTTC	CASSPPGGRVETQYF
-	TRBV9	TRBD2	TRBJ2-5	TGTGCCAGCAGCGTAGAGGCGGGAGGTAGGGAGACCCAGTACTTC	CASSVEAGGRETQYF
-	TRBV27	-	TRBJ2-7	TGTGCCAGCAGTTTGAACCCCGGGCCCACATCGAGCTCCGAGCAGTACTTC	CASSLNPGPTSSSEQYF
-	TRBV19	-	TRBJ1-1	TGTGCCAGTAGCCTCCTGGTTGGGCCCCGAGGATGGGCTTTCTTT	CASSLLVGPRGWAFF
-	TRBV27	-	TRBJ1-2	TGTGCCAGCAGTAACACAGGGCGCTATGGCTACACCTTC	CASSNTGRYGYTF
-	TRBV4-1	-	TRBJ2-5	TGCGCCAGCAGCCCTACGGTGGGACGACAAGAGACCCAGTACTTC	CASSPTVGRQETQYF
once	TRBV12-3/TRBV12-4	-	TRBJ2-5	TGTGCCAGCAGTTTAGTCAGGAAAGAGACCCAGTACTTC	CASSLVRKETQYF
-	TRBV12-3/TRBV12-4	-	TRBJ2-1	TGTGCCAGCAGCGAAAGGACGGGCAATGAGCAGTTCTTC	CASSERTGNEQFF
-	TRBV15	-	TRBJ2-5	TGTGCCACCAGCAGAGGCCCCCGGGAGCGGTTGGAGACCCAGTACTTC	CATSRGPRERLETQYF
-	TRBV5-4	-	TRBJ1-1	TGTGCCAGCAGCTTGTCCGGGACCCAGACTGAAGCTTTCTTT	CASSLSGTQTEAFF
-	TRBV10-3	TRBD1	TRBJ1-2	TGTGCCATCAGTGGGGACAGGGATGTATATGGCTACACCTTC	CAISGDRDVYGYTF
-	TRBV6-6	-	TRBJ1-2	TGTGCCAGCAGTGCGGGGCCGATGTTTGGCTACACCTTC	CASSAGPMFGYTF
-	TRBV9	TRBD1	TRBJ2-7	TGTGCCAGCAGCGTGACAGGGGGCGGCTACGAGCAGTACTTC	CASSVTGGGYEQYF
-	TRBV6-5	TRBD1	TRBJ1-2	TGTGCCAGCCCGACCGGGACAGGCTTGGACGGCTACACCTTC	CASPTGTGLDGYTF
-	TRBV7-2	-	TRBJ2-7	TGTGCCAGCAGCTTCGGTGCTGGCAGTTACGAGCAGTACTTC	CASSFGAGSYEQYF
-	TRBV10-3	-	TRBJ1-4	TGTGCCATCAGTGACCCGGGACTCCGGGAAAAACTGTTTTTT	CAISDPGLREKLFF
-	TRBV5-1	TRBD1	TRBJ2-7	TGCGCCAGCAGCCCCTCGACAGGGGTCCCCTACGAGCAGTACTTC	CASSPSTGVPYEQYF
-	TRBV11-1	-	TRBJ2-3	TGTGCCAGCAGCTTCGGCCACACAGATACGCAGTATTTT	CASSFGHTDTQYF
-	TRBV4-3	TRBD1	TRBJ2-7	TGCGCCAGCAGCCAGGACACAGGGGCAGGCGAGCAGTACTTC	CASSQDTGAGEQYF
-	TRBV7-2	-	TRBJ1-1	TGTGCCAGCAGCCTCGATCCTATGGAACTCACTGAAGCTTTCTTT	CASSLDPMELTEAFF
-	TRBV7-3	-	TRBJ1-6	TGTGCCAGCAGATTGGACGGTAGCTCCTATAATTCACCCCTCCACTTT	CASRLDGSSYNSPLHF
-	TRBV5-1	TRBD1	TRBJ2-7	TGCGCCAGCAGCTTGCAGGACAGGTCCTACGAGCAGTACTTC	CASSLQDRSYEQYF
-	TRBV30	-	TRBJ1-3	TGTGCCTGGAGCGCGGGGCTCGGAAACACCATATATTTT	CAWSAGLGNTIYF
-	TRBV18	-	TRBJ2-5	TGTGCCAGCTCACCAGGTCGGGGGGCGGAGACCCAGTACTTC	CASSPGRGAETQYF
-	TRBV18	-	TRBJ2-7	TGTGCCAGCTCACCACGTGAACAGGTCCACGAGCAGTACTTC	CASSPREQVHEQYF
-	TRBV6-2/TRBV6-3	-	TRBJ2-7	TGTGCCAGCAGTTTCTCCCGAAGAGGGAACGAGCAGTACTTC	CASSFSRRGNEQYF
medium-sized	TRBV10-1	-	TRBJ2-5	TGCGCCAGCAGTGATGCGGGGCGCGGGGAGACCCAGTACTTC	CASSDAGRGETQYF
-	TRBV18	TRBD1	TRBJ2-7	TGTGCCAGCTCACCGTTGCATTCCGGGACAGCCTACGAGCAGTACTTC	CASSPLHSGTAYEQYF
once	TRBV30	TRBD1	TRBJ1-4	TGTGCCTGGCAGGACAGGAGAGAAAAACTGTTTTTT	CAWQDRREKLFF
once	TRBV28	-	TRBJ2-5	TGTGCCAGCAGTTTGGGAGAGACCCAGTACTTC	CASSLGETQYF
-	TRBV28	TRBD1	TRBJ2-7	TGTGCCAGCAGCTCAAGCCCGGGACAGGGTGACGAGCAGTACTTC	CASSSSPGQGDEQYF
-	TRBV5-4	-	TRBJ2-5	TGTGCCAGCAGCTTGGGCGGCCAAGAGACCCAGTACTTC	CASSLGGQETQYF
-	TRBV2	-	TRBJ1-2	TGTGCCAGCACCCGGGCCCGGGGGGGCTACACCTTC	CASTRARGGYTF
once	TRBV27	TRBD1	TRBJ1-1	TGTGCCAGCAGTCACCGGAGGACAGGGGGCACTGAAGCTTTCTTT	CASSHRRTGGTEAFF
-	TRBV19	-	TRBJ1-1	TGTGCCAGTATGTTACAGGGTGCCGTGCGGGGCACTGAAGCTTTCTTT	CASMLQGAVRGTEAFF